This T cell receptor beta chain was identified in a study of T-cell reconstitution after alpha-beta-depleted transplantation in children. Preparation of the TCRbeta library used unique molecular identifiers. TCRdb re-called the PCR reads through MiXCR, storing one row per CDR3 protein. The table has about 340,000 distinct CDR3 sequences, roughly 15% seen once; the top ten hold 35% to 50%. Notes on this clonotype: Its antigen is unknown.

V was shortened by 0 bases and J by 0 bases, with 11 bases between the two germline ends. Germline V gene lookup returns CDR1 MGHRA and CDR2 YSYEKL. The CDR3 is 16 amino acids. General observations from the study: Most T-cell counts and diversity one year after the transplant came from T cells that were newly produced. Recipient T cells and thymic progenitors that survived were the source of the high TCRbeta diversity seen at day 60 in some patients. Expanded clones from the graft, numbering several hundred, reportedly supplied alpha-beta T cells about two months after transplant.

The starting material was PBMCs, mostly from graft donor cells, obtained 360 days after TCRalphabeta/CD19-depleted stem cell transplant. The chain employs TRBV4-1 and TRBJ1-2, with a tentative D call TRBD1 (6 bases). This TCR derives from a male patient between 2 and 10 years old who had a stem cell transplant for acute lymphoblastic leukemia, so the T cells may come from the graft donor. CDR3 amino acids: CASSQDGYRANYGYTF. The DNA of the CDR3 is TGCGCCAGCAGCCAAGATGGATACAGGGCTAACTATGGCTACACCTTC.